A selection of T cell receptor beta chains follows, all from one sample in a study of cytomegalovirus exposure and HLA in healthy donors. Only in-frame clones appear in the TCRdb table, and some are missing; sequencing was by immunoSEQ multiplex PCR. The sample consists of 200,000 to 250,000 clones, approximately 82% of them appearing once. Sample: PBMCs. The receptors shown here come from a woman aged 40 to 55 in good health and CMV-seronegative. CDR3s include the opening cysteine and the closing phenylalanine or tryptophan.

TRBJ1-2 | TRBV30 | CARAPQGTSGYTF
TRBJ1-5 | TRBV11-2 | CASSLTGRDQPQHF
TRBJ2-3 | TRBV29-1 | CSVATRVDTQYF
TRBJ1-2 | TRBV30 | CAWQPTGYGYTF
TRBJ1-2 | TRBV18 | CASSPFARDNGYTF
TRBJ2-7 | TRBV7-2 | CASSRMGQRVSYEQYF
TRBJ2-7 | TRBV7-4 | CASSRRDRGRYEQYF
TRBJ1-5 | TRBV7-8 | CASSLDGQGAYYQPQHF
TRBJ2-7 | TRBV30 | CASRDRAYEQYF
TRBJ2-1 | TRBV28 | CASSKTQGGPYNEQFF
TRBJ2-7 | TRBV30 | CAWNRDNYEQYF
TRBJ1-3 | TRBV7-9 | CASSLSGLLIF
TRBJ1-3 | TRBV6-1 | CASTRTGPGNTIYF
TRBJ2-3 | TRBV19 | CASSRFGGAEDTQYF
TRBJ1-6 | TRBV18 | CASSRSHDRGPAPLHF
TRBJ1-1 | TRBV6-5 | CASRGQGRNTEAFF
TRBJ2-2 | TRBV4-3 | CASTPWGEEGGELFF
TRBJ2-1 | TRBV5-4 | CASSGSGYNEQFF
TRBJ1-2 | TRBV5-4 | CASSLASQMYGYTF
TRBJ1-2 | TRBV7-9 | CSVGGGTMNYGYTF
TRBJ1-3 | TRBV6-5 | CASSRSSGNTIYF
TRBJ2-7 | TRBV2 | CASTRGTGTYEQYF
TRBJ1-4 | TRBV5-1 | CASSSGTGNNEKLFF
TRBJ2-5 | TRBV11-3 | CASSLTVQETQYF
TRBJ1-1 | TRBV19 | CASKSRTGFTEAFF
TRBJ1-3 | TRBV18 | CASSPGGSDSGNTIYF